Reported below is one TCR beta chain. Its target is unknown. The record originates from a study of shared clonotypes between healthy human individuals. The study separated CD4+ cells into CD45RA+ naive and CD45RA-negative memory subsets. Findings of the study overall: Rarefaction revealed incomplete sorted-subset sequencing despite large depth. Enrolling few donors narrowed the genetic and exposure-history diversity that was represented. For naive CD4 cells, roughly 4.6% of clonotypes were shared across a few donors.

This CDR3 has 14 residues. Sequencing was performed with immunoSEQ multiplex PCR; in TCRdb, only in-frame clones are kept and a portion is missing. The sample shows approximately 340,000 clones, around 79% of them seen only once. The sample comprised memory CD4+ T cells sorted from blood. As for subset: CD45RA-negative fraction. The origin of this receptor is a man aged 30-40 years in good health. The genes are TRBV21-1 and TRBJ1-1. TRBV21-1 is listed as a pseudogene. CDR3 nucleotide sequence: TGTGCCAGCAGCAAAGTGGTTTCCATCACTGAAGCTTTCTTT. Residues: CASSKVVSITEAFF.